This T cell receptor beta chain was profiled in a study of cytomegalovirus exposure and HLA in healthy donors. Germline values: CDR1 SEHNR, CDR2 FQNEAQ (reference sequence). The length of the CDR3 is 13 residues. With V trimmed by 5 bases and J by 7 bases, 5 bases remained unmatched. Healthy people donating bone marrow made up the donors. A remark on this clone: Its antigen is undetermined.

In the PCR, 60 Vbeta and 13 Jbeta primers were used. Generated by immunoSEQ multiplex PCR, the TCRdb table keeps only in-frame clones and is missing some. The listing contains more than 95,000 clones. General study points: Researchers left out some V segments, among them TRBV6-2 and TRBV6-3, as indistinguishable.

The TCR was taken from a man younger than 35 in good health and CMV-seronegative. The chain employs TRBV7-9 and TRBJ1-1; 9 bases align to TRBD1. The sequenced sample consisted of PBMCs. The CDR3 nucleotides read TGTGCCAGCAGCCCAACAGGGGGCGGTGAAGCTTTCTTT. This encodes CASSPTGGGEAFF.